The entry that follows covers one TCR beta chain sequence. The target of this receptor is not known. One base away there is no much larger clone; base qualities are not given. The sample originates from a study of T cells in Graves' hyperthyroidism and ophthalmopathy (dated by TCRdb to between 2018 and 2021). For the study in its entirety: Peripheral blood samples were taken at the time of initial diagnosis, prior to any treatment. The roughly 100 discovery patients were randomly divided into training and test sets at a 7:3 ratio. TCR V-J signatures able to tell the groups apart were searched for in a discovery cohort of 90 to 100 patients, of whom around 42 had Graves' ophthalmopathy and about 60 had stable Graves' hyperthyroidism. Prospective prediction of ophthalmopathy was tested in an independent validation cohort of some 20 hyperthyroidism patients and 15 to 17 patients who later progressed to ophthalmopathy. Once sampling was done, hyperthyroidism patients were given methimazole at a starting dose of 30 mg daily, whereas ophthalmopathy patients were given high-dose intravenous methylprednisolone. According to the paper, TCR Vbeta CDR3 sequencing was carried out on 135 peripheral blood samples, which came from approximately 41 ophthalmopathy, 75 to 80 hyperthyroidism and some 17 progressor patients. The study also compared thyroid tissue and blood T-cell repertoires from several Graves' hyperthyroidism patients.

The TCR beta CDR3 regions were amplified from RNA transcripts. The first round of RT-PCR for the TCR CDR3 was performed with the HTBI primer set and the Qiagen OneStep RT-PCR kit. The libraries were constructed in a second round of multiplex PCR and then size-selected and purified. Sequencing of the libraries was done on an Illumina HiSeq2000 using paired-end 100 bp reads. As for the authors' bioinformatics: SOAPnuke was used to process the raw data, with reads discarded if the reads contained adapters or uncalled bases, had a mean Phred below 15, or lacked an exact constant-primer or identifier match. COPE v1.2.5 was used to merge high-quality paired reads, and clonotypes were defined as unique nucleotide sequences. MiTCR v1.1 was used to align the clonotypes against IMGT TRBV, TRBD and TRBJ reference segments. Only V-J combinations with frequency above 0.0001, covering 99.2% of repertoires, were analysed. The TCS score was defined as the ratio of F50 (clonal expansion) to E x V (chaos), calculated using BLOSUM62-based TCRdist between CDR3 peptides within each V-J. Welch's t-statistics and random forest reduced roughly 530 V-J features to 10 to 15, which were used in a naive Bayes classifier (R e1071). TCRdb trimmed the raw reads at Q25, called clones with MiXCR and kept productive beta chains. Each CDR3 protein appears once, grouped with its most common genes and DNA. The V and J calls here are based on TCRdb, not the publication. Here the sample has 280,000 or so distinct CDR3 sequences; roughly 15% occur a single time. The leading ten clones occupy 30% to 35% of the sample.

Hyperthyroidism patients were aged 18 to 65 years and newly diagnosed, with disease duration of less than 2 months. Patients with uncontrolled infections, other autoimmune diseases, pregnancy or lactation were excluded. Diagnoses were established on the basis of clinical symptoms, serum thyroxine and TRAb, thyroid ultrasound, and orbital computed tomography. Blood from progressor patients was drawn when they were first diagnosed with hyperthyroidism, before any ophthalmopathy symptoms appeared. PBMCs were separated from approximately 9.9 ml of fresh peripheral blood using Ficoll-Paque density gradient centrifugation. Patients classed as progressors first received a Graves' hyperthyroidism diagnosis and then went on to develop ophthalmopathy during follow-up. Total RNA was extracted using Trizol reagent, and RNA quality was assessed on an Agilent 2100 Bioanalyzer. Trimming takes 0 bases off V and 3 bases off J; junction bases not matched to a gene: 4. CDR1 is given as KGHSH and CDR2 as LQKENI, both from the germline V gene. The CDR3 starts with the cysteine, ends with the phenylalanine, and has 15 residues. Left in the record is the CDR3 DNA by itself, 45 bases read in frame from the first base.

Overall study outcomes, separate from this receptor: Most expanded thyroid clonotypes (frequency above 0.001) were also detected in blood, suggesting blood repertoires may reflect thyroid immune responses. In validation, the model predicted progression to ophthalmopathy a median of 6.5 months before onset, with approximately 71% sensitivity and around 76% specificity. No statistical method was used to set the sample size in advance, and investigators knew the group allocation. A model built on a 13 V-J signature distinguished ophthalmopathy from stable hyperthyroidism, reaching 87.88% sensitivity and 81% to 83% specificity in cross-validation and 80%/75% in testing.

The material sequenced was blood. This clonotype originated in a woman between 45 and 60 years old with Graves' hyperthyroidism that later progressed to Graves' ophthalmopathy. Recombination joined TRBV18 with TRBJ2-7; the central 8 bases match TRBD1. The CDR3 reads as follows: CASSPPRGQGYEQYF. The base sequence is TGTGCCAGCTCACCACCGCGCGGACAGGGCTACGAGCAGTACTTC.